This T cell receptor (beta chain) came from a study of cytomegalovirus exposure and HLA in healthy donors. Study at large: The roughly 120 validation repertoires were reported in a later analysis to have been generated on the same platform as the approximately 700 first-cohort repertoires.

As concerns this clone: What it recognizes is unknown.

Study-wide points: While the bulk of TCR sequences proved rare, some public TCRs turned up in many donors. Cytomegalovirus association was assigned to 170 or so TCR beta chains.

The CDR3 has 17 residues. Germline assignment: CDR1 MNHEY and CDR2 SMNVEV (reference sequence). V gave up 5 bases and J gave up 2 bases; unmatched junction bases: 12. Donors came from a validation cohort of about 110 subjects, distinct from the first 666-subject cohort. Sequencing used immunoSEQ multiplex PCR; TCRdb keeps in-frame clones, though not all of them. Of roughly 58,000 clones listed, around 90% are singletons. V and J are TRBV27 and TRBJ2-7; the match to TRBD2 covers 10 bases. Source material: PBMCs. The clonotype originates from a man between 18 and 29 years old in good health and CMV-seronegative. CDR3 amino acids: CASSHYPTSGPTYEQYF. CDR3 DNA sequence: TGTGCCAGCAGTCACTACCCGACTAGCGGGCCCACCTACGAGCAGTACTTC.